The T cell receptor (beta chain) under discussion was sequenced for a study of regulatory dendritic cells for organ transplantation. Whole-study results and caveats: Memory T cells were less diverse than naive, with memory CD8+ most oligoclonal. The most alloreactive TCR clonotypes were found in resting memory CD8+ cells.

FACS sorted CD4+ or CD8+ T cells into CD45RA+ naive and CD45RO+ memory. About this clone: The target antigen is unknown.

Germline assignment: CDR1 WNHNN and CDR2 SYGVQD (reference sequence). This CDR3 has 13 amino acids. Trimming removed 8 bases at V and 3 bases at J, with 13 bases between. The data were produced by immunoSEQ multiplex PCR, yet TCRdb's version contains in-frame clones alone and is incomplete. Here the sample spans about 30,000 clones, around nine tenths being singletons. The sequence derives from a human donor in good health. This sequence joins TRBV10-1 and TRBJ1-1, with unresolved D. The sequenced sample was naive CD4+ T cells from blood. Stated subset: CD45RA+ naive T cells. The DNA of the CDR3 is TGCGCCAGCCCTGATAGGCTAGACACTGAAGCTTTCTTT. It translates to CASPDRLDTEAFF.